This T cell receptor (beta chain) was identified during a study of blood T cell repertoires in COVID-19. Overall study: There were acute and convalescent COVID-19 samples, and they came from the United States, Italy and Spain. T cells, B-cell-depleted T cells, or PBMCs supplied cDNA or gDNA.

How the authors handled the data: Estimates of nucleated cell counts were drawn from the amplification of reference gene primers. Produced via immunoSEQ multiplex PCR; TCRdb's table is partial and in-frame only. V and J calls plus clone size are reproduced from that table; the DNA served to infer D and trimming. The sample carries more than 70,000 clones, 60% to 85% recorded once. The receptor comes from a human donor in a cohort sampled during active COVID-19. Sequenced material: peripheral blood.

Written as DNA, the CDR3 is TGTGCCAGCAGTGATCCACCTCCAGGAGGCTACACCTTC. It translates to CASSDPPPGGYTF. V and J are TRBV2 and TRBJ1-2; D is unresolved. CDR3 length equals 13 residues. V was pared by 3 bases and J by 8 bases, with 13 bases between. CDR1 SNHLY and CDR2 FYNNEI come from the germline V gene.